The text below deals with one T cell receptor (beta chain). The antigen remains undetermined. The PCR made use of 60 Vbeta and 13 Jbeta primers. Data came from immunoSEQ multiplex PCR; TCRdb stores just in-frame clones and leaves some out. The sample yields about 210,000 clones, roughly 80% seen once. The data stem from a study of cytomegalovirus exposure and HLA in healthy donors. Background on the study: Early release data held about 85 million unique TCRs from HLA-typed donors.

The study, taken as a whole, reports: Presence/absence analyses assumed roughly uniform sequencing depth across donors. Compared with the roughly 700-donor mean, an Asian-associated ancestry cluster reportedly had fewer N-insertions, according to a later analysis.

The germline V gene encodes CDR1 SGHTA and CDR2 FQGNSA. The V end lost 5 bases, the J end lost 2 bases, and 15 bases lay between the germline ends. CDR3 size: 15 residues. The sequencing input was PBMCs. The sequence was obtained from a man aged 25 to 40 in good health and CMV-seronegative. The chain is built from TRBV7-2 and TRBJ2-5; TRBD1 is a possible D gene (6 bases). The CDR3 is CASSEQGRIQETQYF. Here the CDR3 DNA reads TGTGCCAGCAGCGAACAGGGACGGATACAAGAGACCCAGTACTTC.